These T cell receptor beta chains were read from a single sample in a study of T cell responses to AZD1222 COVID-19 vaccine. Sequenced by immunoSEQ multiplex PCR; TCRdb stores in-frame clones only, minus some. The data contain around 160,000 clones, about 91% of them singletons. The sequenced sample was peripheral blood, obtained on day 0 of AZD1222 vaccination. The source is an adult in good health. CDR3s include the opening cysteine and the closing phenylalanine or tryptophan. Some rows have no size entry. The others give once, few or many, or a class for an expanded clone.

clone_size: -; j_call: TRBJ1-5; v_call: TRBV7-9; cdr3_aa: CASSLRDSNQPQHF
clone_size: -; j_call: TRBJ1-2; v_call: TRBV5-1; cdr3_aa: CASSVGRSKWAGYTF
clone_size: -; j_call: TRBJ1-5; v_call: TRBV6-2/TRBV6-3; cdr3_aa: CASSPSGQGGTQPQHF
clone_size: -; j_call: TRBJ2-1; v_call: TRBV7-3; cdr3_aa: CASSLRPWIPNEQFF
clone_size: -; j_call: TRBJ1-1; v_call: TRBV9; cdr3_aa: CASSPVGQEAFF
clone_size: -; j_call: TRBJ2-7; v_call: TRBV7-3; cdr3_aa: CASSSWDRGEYEQYF
clone_size: once; j_call: TRBJ1-2; v_call: TRBV3-1/TRBV3-2; cdr3_aa: CASSQGTPYGYTF
clone_size: -; j_call: TRBJ2-7; v_call: TRBV19; cdr3_aa: CASSISQGQNEQYF
clone_size: -; j_call: TRBJ1-1; v_call: TRBV16; cdr3_aa: CASSLGLDTEAFF
clone_size: -; j_call: TRBJ2-3; v_call: TRBV10-3; cdr3_aa: CAAGRTSTDTQYF
clone_size: -; j_call: TRBJ2-7; v_call: TRBV12-3/TRBV12-4; cdr3_aa: CASSFSSQYEQYF
clone_size: -; j_call: TRBJ1-2; v_call: TRBV12-3/TRBV12-4; cdr3_aa: CASSGNYGYTF
clone_size: -; j_call: TRBJ2-1; v_call: TRBV6-2/TRBV6-3; cdr3_aa: CASSYPIGGEQFF
clone_size: -; j_call: TRBJ1-6; v_call: TRBV2; cdr3_aa: CASSAEGGINSPLHF
clone_size: few; j_call: TRBJ2-5; v_call: TRBV9; cdr3_aa: CASSGGTALKETQYF
clone_size: -; j_call: TRBJ1-1; v_call: TRBV28; cdr3_aa: CASREGQVGTEAFF
clone_size: once; j_call: TRBJ2-7; v_call: TRBV10-3; cdr3_aa: CAISPGTGAYEQYF
clone_size: -; j_call: TRBJ2-5; v_call: TRBV19; cdr3_aa: CASSITGRGEETQYF
clone_size: -; j_call: TRBJ1-2; v_call: TRBV29-1; cdr3_aa: CSVYRWDGIYGYTF
clone_size: -; j_call: TRBJ2-5; v_call: TRBV6-2/TRBV6-3; cdr3_aa: CASSWDSTQETQYF
clone_size: -; j_call: TRBJ1-6; v_call: TRBV6-4; cdr3_aa: CASSDSGGGNYNSPLHF
clone_size: -; j_call: TRBJ2-3; v_call: TRBV28; cdr3_aa: CASSSPGRDTQYF
clone_size: -; j_call: TRBJ1-2; v_call: TRBV12-3/TRBV12-4; cdr3_aa: CASSFWGERGYTF
clone_size: many; j_call: TRBJ1-5; v_call: TRBV7-2; cdr3_aa: CASSSQGSALQPQHF
clone_size: -; j_call: TRBJ1-1; v_call: TRBV19; cdr3_aa: CASSISQSQLNTEAFF
clone_size: -; j_call: TRBJ1-1; v_call: TRBV27; cdr3_aa: CASSLVGMNTEAFF
clone_size: -; j_call: TRBJ2-5; v_call: TRBV6-5; cdr3_aa: CASRRTRKGTQYF
clone_size: -; j_call: TRBJ2-7; v_call: TRBV6-1; cdr3_aa: CASSGGAGQGSYEQYF
clone_size: -; j_call: TRBJ1-6; v_call: TRBV12-3/TRBV12-4; cdr3_aa: CASRSDPGPLHF
clone_size: -; j_call: TRBJ2-5; v_call: TRBV19; cdr3_aa: CASSTSRRRGETQYF
clone_size: -; j_call: TRBJ1-4; v_call: TRBV30; cdr3_aa: CAWSSGTGNEKLFF
clone_size: -; j_call: TRBJ2-3; v_call: TRBV9; cdr3_aa: CASTPPRGDCTDTQYF
clone_size: -; j_call: TRBJ1-1; v_call: TRBV18; cdr3_aa: CASSPVKGKNQAFF
clone_size: -; j_call: TRBJ1-6; v_call: TRBV12-3/TRBV12-4; cdr3_aa: CASSFGRDSPLHF
clone_size: -; j_call: TRBJ1-1; v_call: TRBV14; cdr3_aa: CATNQQMNTEAFF
clone_size: -; j_call: TRBJ2-3; v_call: TRBV27; cdr3_aa: CASSPAGTGGGWVEGTQYF
clone_size: -; j_call: TRBJ1-5; v_call: TRBV7-2; cdr3_aa: CASSLVGNSNQPQHF
clone_size: once; j_call: TRBJ1-1; v_call: TRBV10-3; cdr3_aa: CAISESSHRGGSANTEAFF
clone_size: -; j_call: TRBJ2-5; v_call: TRBV5-1; cdr3_aa: CASSFGTGGGGETQYF
clone_size: -; j_call: TRBJ2-3; v_call: TRBV4-2; cdr3_aa: CASSHLGQGLTDTQYF
clone_size: -; j_call: TRBJ1-1; v_call: TRBV9; cdr3_aa: CASSVFDRNTEAFF
clone_size: -; j_call: TRBJ1-2; v_call: TRBV2; cdr3_aa: CASRKEDRIYGYTF
clone_size: -; j_call: TRBJ1-1; v_call: TRBV7-9; cdr3_aa: CASSLWGDSTEAFF
clone_size: -; j_call: TRBJ2-1; v_call: TRBV14; cdr3_aa: CASSPRTSGASYNEQFF
clone_size: -; j_call: TRBJ2-5; v_call: TRBV11-2; cdr3_aa: CASSFNSRGETQYF
clone_size: -; j_call: TRBJ1-1; v_call: TRBV2; cdr3_aa: CASSEGRGRLWDTEAFF
clone_size: -; j_call: TRBJ2-2; v_call: TRBV3-1/TRBV3-2; cdr3_aa: CASSLHPGTVRTGELFF
clone_size: -; j_call: TRBJ1-2; v_call: TRBV5-6; cdr3_aa: CASSLGNYGYTF
clone_size: -; j_call: TRBJ1-2; v_call: TRBV4-2; cdr3_aa: CASSQEVSVHGGYTF
clone_size: -; j_call: TRBJ1-1; v_call: TRBV27; cdr3_aa: CASRGFQGANTEAFF
clone_size: -; j_call: TRBJ1-1; v_call: TRBV5-1; cdr3_aa: CASSAVVGVITEAFF